These T cell receptor beta chains were read from a single sample in a study of T cell repertoires in cytomegalovirus infection. These TCRs are of unknown antigen specificity. TCRdb redid the calling of the reads with MiXCR, one entry per CDR3 protein. The sample lists some 480,000 distinct CDR3 sequences, 33% seen once, with around a sixth in the top ten. Sample: cultured PBMCs, taken from culture after CMV antigen stimulation. These receptor sequences come from a human donor in good health (CMV status not recorded). Some clones in this sample may be carry-over from other donors' samples. Each CDR3 is given with its conserved first and last residue. The D gene is left open where the match is weak. Clone size is given for some rows only: seen once, a few or many times, or a class if the clone is expanded.

TRBJ1-4 | - | TRBV12-3/TRBV12-4 | - | TGTGCCAGCAGTTTTCACCAGCAGGGACAAATCCTCTTTACAACTAATGAAAAACTGTTTTTT | CASSFHQQGQILFTTNEKLFF
TRBJ1-2 | TRBD1 | TRBV27 | - | TGTGCCAGCAGTTTCGGGGGACAGGTAGCTAACTATGGCTACACCTTC | CASSFGGQVANYGYTF
TRBJ2-1 | - | TRBV19 | - | TGTGCCAGTAGTATCGGAAGTGGGACGGCTTCGCAGGGGCAGTTCTTC | CASSIGSGTASQGQFF
TRBJ2-5 | - | TRBV6-6 | few | TGTGCCAGCAGTTACTCCCCCGAACTAGCCCCCGGTGAGACCCAGTACTTC | CASSYSPELAPGETQYF
TRBJ2-6 | - | TRBV11-2 | - | TGTGCCAGCAGCTTAGTCCGGGACTCTGGGGCCAACGTCCTGACTTTC | CASSLVRDSGANVLTF
TRBJ2-2 | - | TRBV7-8 | - | TGTGCCAGCACCACCAATCCGGGGGTGAACACCGGGGAGCTGTTTTTT | CASTTNPGVNTGELFF
TRBJ1-4 | TRBD1 | TRBV7-8 | - | TGTGCCAGCAGCTTAGGGACAGGGAGGGGAGAAAAACTGTTTTTT | CASSLGTGRGEKLFF
TRBJ1-1 | - | TRBV28 | few | TGTGCCAGCGGGGCAGAGCTTAACACTGAAGCTTTCTTT | CASGAELNTEAFF
TRBJ2-3 | - | TRBV7-2 | - | TGTGCCAGCAGCTTATTGGTTCCAGATACGCAGTATTTT | CASSLLVPDTQYF
TRBJ1-1 | - | TRBV7-2 | - | TGTGCCAGCAGCTTAGCCGCAGGGGTGAACACTGAAGCTTTCTTT | CASSLAAGVNTEAFF
TRBJ2-3 | TRBD2 | TRBV4-3 | - | TGCGCCAGCAGCCAAGGATTGAGAGCGGGAGCGGTAGATACGCAGTATTTT | CASSQGLRAGAVDTQYF
TRBJ1-2 | - | TRBV27 | - | TGTGCCAGCAAAGCCAGGGTCGGTGGCTACACCTTC | CASKARVGGYTF
TRBJ2-1 | TRBD1 | TRBV10-3 | - | TGTGCCATCAGCTTGGGACAGGATTTCGCAGGAGAGCAGTTCTTC | CAISLGQDFAGEQFF
TRBJ1-2 | TRBD1 | TRBV12-3/TRBV12-4 | - | TGTGCCAGCAGTTTAGCGGGAGACAGGGTCTATGGCTACACCTTC | CASSLAGDRVYGYTF
TRBJ2-3 | - | TRBV11-2 | - | TGTGCCAGCAGCTTAGGAGACAGGTTCACAGATACGCAGTATTTT | CASSLGDRFTDTQYF
TRBJ2-1 | - | TRBV7-2 | many | TGTGCCAGCAGTCCGACGTCGCCTGAGCAGTTCTTC | CASSPTSPEQFF
TRBJ2-7 | TRBD2 | TRBV29-1 | - | TGCAGCGCAAGCGGACTAGCGGGAGCCTCATACTACGAGCAGTACTTC | CSASGLAGASYYEQYF
TRBJ1-2 | - | TRBV2 | - | TGTGCCAGCAGTGGGTACGGGGCAAGGGGCTACACCTTC | CASSGYGARGYTF
TRBJ1-1 | TRBD1 | TRBV19 | - | TGTGCCAGTAGTACCCTAGACAGGGGGTTGGGCACTGAAGCTTTCTTT | CASSTLDRGLGTEAFF
TRBJ1-3 | TRBD1 | TRBV7-8 | many | TGTGCCAGCAGCTTCAGGGGGCTGGACACCATATATTTT | CASSFRGLDTIYF
TRBJ1-4 | - | TRBV4-1 | - | TGCGCCAGCAGCCAAGACGCAGAAAAACTGTTTTTT | CASSQDAEKLFF
TRBJ2-5 | TRBD1 | TRBV7-2 | few | TGTGCCAGCAGCTTAGGGGGGACAGCCCCTGAGACCCAGTACTTC | CASSLGGTAPETQYF
TRBJ1-2 | - | TRBV27 | many | TGTGCCAGCAGTTTTGGATTTGGTGGCCGCAACTATGGCTACACCTTC | CASSFGFGGRNYGYTF
TRBJ1-5 | - | TRBV28 | - | TGTGCCAGCAGTTTAACCGACAGACTCAATCAGCCCCAGCATTTT | CASSLTDRLNQPQHF
TRBJ2-3 | TRBD1 | TRBV30 | - | TGTGCCTGGACCCAGACAGGGACAGATACGCAGTATTTT | CAWTQTGTDTQYF
TRBJ2-2 | - | TRBV19 | - | TGTGCCAGTAATTGGTTAAACACCGGGGAGCTGTTTTTT | CASNWLNTGELFF
TRBJ2-3 | TRBD1 | TRBV7-2 | - | TGTGCCAGCAGAAGCGCAGGGGGCTATGCAGATACGCAGTATTTT | CASRSAGGYADTQYF
TRBJ2-4 | - | TRBV19 | - | TGTGCCAGTAGTACCCAGGGAACTTCCAAAAACATTCAGTACTTC | CASSTQGTSKNIQYF
TRBJ1-6 | TRBD1 | TRBV28 | few | TGTGCCAGCCTCGGACAGGGTAACAATTCACCCCTCCACTTT | CASLGQGNNSPLHF
TRBJ1-1 | - | TRBV28 | - | TGTGCCAGCGCGCAAGCGCACAGTGGCACTGAAGCTTTCTTT | CASAQAHSGTEAFF
TRBJ1-5 | - | TRBV6-2/TRBV6-3 | few | TGTGCCAGCAGTTACCCGGGGACTCTCTCGCCCCAGCATTTT | CASSYPGTLSPQHF
TRBJ2-3 | - | TRBV28 | - | TGTGCCAGCAGTTTCTCAGGGGAGGGGACAGATACGCAGTATTTT | CASSFSGEGTDTQYF
TRBJ1-1 | TRBD1 | TRBV11-2 | few | TGTGCCAGCAGCTGGACAGGGGTAAGCACTGAAGCTTTCTTT | CASSWTGVSTEAFF
TRBJ2-1 | TRBD2 | TRBV7-2 | many | TGTGCCAGCAGCTTAGCGGGCGGGAGGGCCTCCTACAATGAGCAGTTCTTC | CASSLAGGRASYNEQFF
TRBJ2-3 | TRBD1 | TRBV5-4 | - | TGTGCCAGCAGCATACCATCGGGACAGGGTGCAGATACGCAGTATTTT | CASSIPSGQGADTQYF
TRBJ2-1 | TRBD2 | TRBV6-2/TRBV6-3 | - | TGTGCCAGCAGCTCCGGGACTAGAGTCTACAATGAGCAGTTCTTC | CASSSGTRVYNEQFF
TRBJ1-2 | - | TRBV29-1 | - | TGCAGCGTTGACCCGGAGCACTATGGCTACACCTTC | CSVDPEHYGYTF
TRBJ2-5 | - | TRBV4-3 | - | TGCGCCAGCAGCCAAGGAATAGGGGAGACCCAGTACTTC | CASSQGIGETQYF
TRBJ2-5 | - | TRBV9 | - | TGTGCCAGCAGCGTAGTTCCCCAGACTGCCGAAGGGACCCAGTACTTC | CASSVVPQTAEGTQYF
TRBJ1-3 | - | TRBV28 | - | TGTGCCAGCAGCCCGACCCTGACGGCGATCTCTGGAAACACCATATATTTT | CASSPTLTAISGNTIYF
TRBJ1-1 | TRBD1 | TRBV7-2 | few | TGTGCCAGCAGCTCGGACAGGGACACCACTGAAGCTTTCTTT | CASSSDRDTTEAFF
TRBJ2-2 | - | TRBV11-3 | - | TGTGCCAGCAGCTTAGGGACCTTAAGTTCCGGGGAGCTGTTTTTT | CASSLGTLSSGELFF
TRBJ1-1 | TRBD1 | TRBV6-2/TRBV6-3 | few | TGTGCCAGCAGCGGACCGGGAGGGGGCAGTACTGAAGCTTTCTTT | CASSGPGGGSTEAFF
TRBJ2-1 | - | TRBV7-2 | many | TGTGCCAGCAGCTTCATGACGGGACTCACCATTAATGAGCAGTTCTTC | CASSFMTGLTINEQFF
TRBJ2-5 | - | TRBV7-9 | - | TGTGCCAGCAGCTTTTCCATACAGGGTCCGGATGAGACCCAGTACTTC | CASSFSIQGPDETQYF
TRBJ1-1 | TRBD1 | TRBV11-2 | - | TGTGCCAGCAGCCTTGGACAGGGGGCGAGCTACACTGAAGCTTTCTTT | CASSLGQGASYTEAFF